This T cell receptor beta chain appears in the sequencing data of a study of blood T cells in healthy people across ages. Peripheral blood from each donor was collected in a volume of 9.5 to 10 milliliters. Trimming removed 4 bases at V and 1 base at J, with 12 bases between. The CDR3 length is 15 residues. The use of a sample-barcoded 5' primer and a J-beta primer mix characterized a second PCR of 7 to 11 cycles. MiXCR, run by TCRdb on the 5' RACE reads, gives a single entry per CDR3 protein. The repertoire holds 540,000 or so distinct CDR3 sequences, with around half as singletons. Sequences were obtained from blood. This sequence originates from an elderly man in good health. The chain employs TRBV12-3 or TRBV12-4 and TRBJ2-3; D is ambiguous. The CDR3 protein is CASSSSEGGTDTQYF. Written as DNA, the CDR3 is TGTGCCAGCAGTTCGTCCGAAGGAGGCACAGATACGCAGTATTTT.